This T cell receptor beta chain came from a study of T cell changes during pregnancy in multiple sclerosis. J was trimmed by 2 bases and V by 5 bases; bases with no gene match: 3. The CDR3 totals 15 residues. Germline V gene lookup returns CDR1 SGHTA and CDR2 FQGNSA. Here immunoSEQ multiplex PCR was the method, and the copy in TCRdb shows in-frame clones only, minus some. The repertoire consists of some 57,000 clones, with roughly nine tenths occurring once and the leading ten covering 0.7% to 0.8%. The sample consisted of CD4+ T cells from peripheral blood mononuclear cells, taken in the first trimester of pregnancy. The receptor was isolated from a female donor with multiple sclerosis, enrolled in a pregnancy study. The chain uses TRBV7-2 and TRBJ2-1, with 10 nucleotides matching TRBD2. DNA for the CDR3: TGTGCCAGCAGCACACTAGCGGGGACCTACAATGAGCAGTTCTTC. It is translated as CASSTLAGTYNEQFF. The whole variable domain, filled in from reference TRBV7-2 and TRBJ2-1, reads GAGVSQSPSNKVTEKGKDVELRCDPISGHTALYWYRQSLGQGLEFLIYFQGNSAPDKSGLPSDRFSAERTGGSVSTLTIQRTQQEDSAVYLCASSTLAGTYNEQFFGPGTRLTVL.